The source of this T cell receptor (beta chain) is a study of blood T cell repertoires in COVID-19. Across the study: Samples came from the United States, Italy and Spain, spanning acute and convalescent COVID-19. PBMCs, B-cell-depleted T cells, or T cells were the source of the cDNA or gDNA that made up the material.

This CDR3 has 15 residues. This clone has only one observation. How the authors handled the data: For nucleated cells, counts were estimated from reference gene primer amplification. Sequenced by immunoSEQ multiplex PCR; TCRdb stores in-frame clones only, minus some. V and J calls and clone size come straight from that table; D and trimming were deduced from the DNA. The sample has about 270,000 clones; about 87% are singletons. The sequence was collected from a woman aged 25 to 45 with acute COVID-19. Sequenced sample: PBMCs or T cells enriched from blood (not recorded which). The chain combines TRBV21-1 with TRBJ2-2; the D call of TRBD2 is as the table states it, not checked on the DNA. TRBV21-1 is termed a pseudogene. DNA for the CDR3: TGTGCCAGCACCGAACGACGTCGGGACACCGGGGAGCTGTTTTTT. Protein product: CASTERRRDTGELFF.